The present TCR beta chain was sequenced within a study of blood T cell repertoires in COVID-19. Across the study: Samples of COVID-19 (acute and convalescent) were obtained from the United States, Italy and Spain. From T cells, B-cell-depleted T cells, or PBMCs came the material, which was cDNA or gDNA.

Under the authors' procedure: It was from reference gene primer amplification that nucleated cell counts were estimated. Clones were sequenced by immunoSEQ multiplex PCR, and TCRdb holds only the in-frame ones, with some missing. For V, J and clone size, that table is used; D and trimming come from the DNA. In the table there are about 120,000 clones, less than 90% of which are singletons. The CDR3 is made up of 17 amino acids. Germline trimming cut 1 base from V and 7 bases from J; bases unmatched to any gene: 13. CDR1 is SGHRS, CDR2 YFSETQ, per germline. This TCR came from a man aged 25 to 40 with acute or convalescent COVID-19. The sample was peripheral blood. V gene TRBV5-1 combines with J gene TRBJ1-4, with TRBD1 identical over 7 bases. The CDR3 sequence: CASSLTVDRVASEKLFF. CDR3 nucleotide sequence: TGCGCCAGCAGCTTGACAGTAGACAGGGTGGCGAGTGAAAAACTGTTTTTT.